The 26 T cell receptor beta chains reported below all come from one sample, sequenced in a study of glioma-infiltrating T cells after dendritic cell vaccination. The time point denotes: after dendritic cell vaccination, including at tumor progression/relapse. Assay used: immunoSEQ multiplex PCR; TCRdb lists only in-frame clones, some missing. The sample holds fewer than 90,000 clones; roughly four fifths are singletons and the top ten take 6% to 8%. Material: blood, obtained after dendritic cell vaccination. The receptors were gathered from a human donor with glioblastoma.

The V and J genes are TRBV6-1 and TRBJ2-1; D perhaps matches TRBD1 (6 bases). V lost 8 bases, J lost 3 bases, and 14 bases lay in between. The CDR3 loop spans 14 amino acids. The germline V gene has CDR1 MNHNS and CDR2 SASEGT. This CDR3 is CASVTRDIYNEQFF. As DNA, the CDR3 is TGTGCCAGCGTCACCCGGGACATCTACAATGAGCAGTTCTTC.

The chain links TRBV6-5 to TRBJ2-1; 11 nucleotides align to TRBD2. This CDR3 has 15 amino acids. J lost 8 bases, V lost 6 bases, and 9 bases had no gene match. Germline CDR1 reads MNHEY; CDR2 reads SVGAGI. CDR3 nucleotides: TGTGCCAGCAGAGTAGCGGGGGGGCCTTACGATGAGCAGTTCTTC. It translates to CASRVAGGPYDEQFF.

The rearrangement uses TRBV2 and TRBJ1-1; 9 nucleotides align to TRBD1. The CDR3 loop spans 16 amino acids. CDR1 and CDR2 from the germline V gene are SNHLY and FYNNEI. The V gene end was trimmed by 5 bases and the J gene end by 0 bases; junction bases not matched to a gene: 7. Written as DNA, the CDR3 is TGTGCCAGCAGTAAGACAGGGGGATCCATGAACACTGAAGCTTTCTTT. Translation: CASSKTGGSMNTEAFF.

This clone was seen more than once but under ten times. The chain uses TRBV5-4 and TRBJ1-1; D ambiguous. Germline V lookup: CDR1 SGHNT, CDR2 YYREEE (reference sequence). Trimming stripped 2 bases from V and 1 base from J, with 6 bases between. The CDR3 loop spans 13 amino acids. The CDR3 loop reads CASSFVGNTEAFF. The CDR3, as DNA: TGTGCCAGCAGCTTCGTCGGGAACACTGAAGCTTTCTTT.

The chain carries TRBV19 and TRBJ1-2, with 7 bases that match TRBD1. With V trimmed by 6 bases and J by 8 bases, 9 bases remained unmatched. The CDR3 sequence is 13 residues long. Germline CDR1 is LNHDA and CDR2 is SQIVND (reference sequence). CDR3 in amino acids: CASSRGGGSGYTF. The CDR3 region has the DNA TGTGCCAGTAGCAGAGGAGGGGGCAGCGGCTACACCTTC.

The J gene is TRBJ2-3, the V gene TRBV5-6, with TRBD2 identical over 9 bases. The CDR3 has 15 residues. Germline values: CDR1 SGHDT, CDR2 YYEEEE. Trimming took 4 bases from V and 3 from J; bases not matched to a gene: 6. CDR3 sequence reads: CASSPRGGKTDTQYF. The CDR3 region has the DNA TGTGCCAGCAGCCCGCGGGGGGGCAAAACAGATACGCAGTATTTT.

Only one count was recorded for this clone. V and J are TRBV28 and TRBJ1-2; a weak D match, TRBD1 (6 bases). Trimming removed 6 bases at V and 8 bases at J, with 28 bases between. Germline V gene lookup returns CDR1 MDHEN and CDR2 SYDVKM. CDR3 length: 17 residues. CDR3 loop: CASSPGVNERLLRGYTF. For the CDR3, the DNA is TGTGCCAGCAGCCCAGGGGTAAATGAAAGGCTTCTGCGAGGCTACACCTTC.

The chain employs TRBV10-2 and TRBJ1-1; the D gene is possibly TRBD1 (5 bases). The CDR3 runs to 14 residues. CDR1 is WSHSY, CDR2 SAAADI, per germline. Between the trimmed V and J ends, which lost 4 bases and 4 bases, there was a span of 13 bases. CDR3 bases: TGCGCCAGCAGTGGCCCTAGGGGCGGCACTGAAGCTTTCTTT. It translates to CASSGPRGGTEAFF.

In its sample, this clone was seen once. V gene TRBV7-2 combines with J gene TRBJ2-5, with D unclear. The DNA end is a closer match to TRBJ2-7, so the J assignment may be wrong. The CDR3 is made up of 16 amino acids. Germline V CDR1 and CDR2: SGHTA, FQGNSA. CDR3 sequence: CASSLGGSQASYEQYF. The CDR3 DNA follows: TGTGCCAGCAGCTTAGGCGGCAGTCAAGCTAGCTACGAGCAGTACTTC.

The rearrangement links TRBV9 to TRBJ1-1; 8 bases map to TRBD1. The germline V gene has CDR1 SGDLS and CDR2 YYNGEE. This CDR3 contains 17 residues. V lost 0 bases to trimming and J lost 1 base; unmatched junction nucleotides: 8. As DNA, the CDR3 is TGTGCCAGCAGCGTAGTGGCAGGGGGCGATCGGAACACTGAAGCTTTCTTT. This codes for CASSVVAGGDRNTEAFF.

The chain is built from TRBV19 and TRBJ1-4; D might be TRBD1 (5 bases). This CDR3 is 14 amino acids long. The ends were cut back, 7 bases at V and 8 bases at J, with 17 bases in the middle. Germline loops: CDR1 LNHDA, CDR2 SQIVND (reference sequence). The DNA for the CDR3 is TGTGCCAGTACCGACAGCTACCAACGAGAAAAACTGTTTTTT. Amino acids: CASTDSYQREKLFF.

The genes are TRBV6-1 and TRBJ1-2; 12 nucleotides agree with TRBD1. From germline, CDR1 is MNHNS and CDR2 SASEGT. Trimming at V came to 3 bases and at J to 3 bases, leaving 5 bases not matched to a gene. This CDR3 comprises 16 residues. CDR3 residues: CASSEGQGATYYGYTF. DNA of the CDR3: TGTGCCAGCAGTGAGGGACAGGGGGCTACCTACTATGGCTACACCTTC.

This chain uses TRBV9 with TRBJ2-1, with D tentatively TRBD1 (6 bases). Per the germline V gene, CDR1 is SGDLS and CDR2 is YYNGEE. V was trimmed by 3 bases and J by 8 bases, leaving 9 bases between them. The CDR3 length is 12 residues. The CDR3 DNA is TGTGCCAGCAGCGATTGGACAGATGAGCAGTTCTTC. Its translation: CASSDWTDEQFF.

V gene TRBV6-5 combines with J gene TRBJ2-1; D is perhaps TRBD1 (7 bases). Germline CDR1 MNHEY, CDR2 SVGAGI. The CDR3 has 15 residues. The V and J ends lost 2 bases and 4 bases respectively, with 12 bases between them. CDR3 loop: CASSYGGTEYNEQFF. Here the CDR3 DNA reads TGTGCCAGCAGTTACGGAGGGACAGAGTACAATGAGCAGTTCTTC.

The chain recombines TRBV6-5 with TRBJ2-5, with 10 positions matching TRBD1. The CDR3 spans 14 residues. The trim removed 6 bases at V and 4 bases at J, leaving 5 bases unmatched. Germline loops: CDR1 MNHEY, CDR2 SVGAGI. CDR3 loop: CASSLGTGAETQYF. The CDR3 DNA follows: TGTGCCAGCAGCCTCGGGACAGGGGCAGAGACCCAGTACTTC.

As DNA, the CDR3 is TGCAGCGTTGGATCTACAGGGGGCGCCCACAATGAGCAGTTCTTC. Encoded protein: CSVGSTGGAHNEQFF. The chain combines TRBV29-1 with TRBJ2-1, with 9 bases lining up with TRBD1. Germline V gene sequence: CDR1 SQVTM, CDR2 ANQGSEA. The CDR3 loop spans 15 amino acids. V lost 4 bases, J lost 5 bases, and 9 bases stayed unmatched.

This chain joins TRBV15 and TRBJ1-5, with D possibly TRBD1 on 5 matching bases. Trimming stripped 9 bases from V and 3 bases from J, with 24 bases between. CDR1 and CDR2 (germline): LNHNV, YYDKDF (reference sequence). The CDR3 contains 17 residues. CDR3 in DNA: TGTGCCACTCCTGAAGGGCCCTTAGACAGATTCAATCAGCCCCAGCATTTT. As protein: CATPEGPLDRFNQPQHF.

The V call is TRBV4-2, the J call TRBJ1-2; 10 bases map to TRBD1. Germline CDR1 reads LGHNA; CDR2 reads YNFKEQ. Unmatched junction bases numbered 8, after V lost 1 base and J lost 12 bases. The CDR3 extends over 14 amino acids. CDR3 sequence: CASSQGETGGFDTF. CDR3 DNA sequence: TGTGCCAGCAGCCAAGGCGAGACAGGGGGCTTCGACACCTTC.

The chain is built from TRBV30 and TRBJ1-2, with 9 bases identical to TRBD1. J gave up 7 bases and V 5 bases, and 2 bases lay outside the gene matches. Germline-derived CDR1 and CDR2 are GTSNPN and SVGIG (reference sequence). The CDR3 length is 11 residues. CDR3 in DNA: TGTGCCTGGGGACAGGGGCTTGGCTACACCTTC. It specifies CAWGQGLGYTF.

The chain recombines TRBV7-2 with TRBJ1-1; D may be TRBD1 (5 bases). The CDR3 has 15 residues. Germline-derived CDR1 and CDR2 are SGHTA and FQGNSA. V was clipped by 5 bases and J by 4 bases, with 17 bases between them. The CDR3 DNA is TGTGCCAGCAGCCCGGGGCGCAGGGAGGGCACTGAAGCTTTCTTT. This codes for CASSPGRREGTEAFF.

The chain joins TRBV9 to TRBJ2-5; 9 bases are shared with TRBD1. This CDR3 is 15 amino acids long. Germline lookup yields CDR1 SGDLS and CDR2 YYNGEE. Germline trimming cut 5 bases from V and 4 bases from J; bases unmatched to any gene: 9. The CDR3 DNA sequence: TGTGCCAGCAGTTCCGGGACAGGGAAATCAGAGACCCAGTACTTC. Translated: CASSSGTGKSETQYF.

This chain links TRBV7-2 with TRBJ1-2, with D possibly TRBD1 on 6 matching bases. With 2 bases removed from V and 6 bases from J, the gap between germline ends came to 16 bases. CDR1 SGHTA and CDR2 FQGNSA come from the germline V gene. CDR3 length: 15 residues. CDR3 bases: TGTGCCAGCAGCTTAACCCGGACAGTTCCGGATGGCTACACCTTC. Translation gives CASSLTRTVPDGYTF.

The CDR3 sequence: CASSATGTGRGDTQYF. The CDR3 nucleotides read TGTGCCAGCAGCGCTACCGGGACAGGGCGGGGAGATACGCAGTATTTT. The chain combines TRBV2 with TRBJ2-3, with TRBD1 matching over 9 bases. The CDR3 loop spans 16 amino acids. The J segment lost 5 bases and the V segment lost 6 bases, leaving 12 bases of the junction unmatched. Per the germline V gene, CDR1 is SNHLY and CDR2 is FYNNEI.

J is TRBJ1-5 and V is TRBV7-8; D remains ambiguous. Germline V gene data show CDR1 as SGHVS and CDR2 as FQNEAQ. This CDR3 is 16 amino acids long. With 1 base removed from V and 0 bases from J, the gap between germline ends came to 10 bases. The CDR3: CASSLEALSSNQPQHF. The CDR3 DNA follows: TGTGCCAGCAGCTTAGAAGCGCTAAGTAGCAATCAGCCCCAGCATTTT.

J is TRBJ2-3 and V is TRBV6-1; D is undetermined. The germline V gene encodes CDR1 MNHNS and CDR2 SASEGT. V lost 7 bases and J lost 4, with 18 bases in between. The CDR3 consists of 15 residues. Written as DNA, the CDR3 is TGTGCCAGCATATCAGGTGGCTTGGGTGCAGATACGCAGTATTTT. This translates into CASISGGLGADTQYF.

The chain combines TRBV4-3 with TRBJ1-4; D remains ambiguous. CDR1 LGHNA and CDR2 YSLEER come from the germline V gene. Trimming cost V 4 bases and J 2 bases, with 23 bases left between them. The CDR3 totals 19 residues. CDR3 nucleotide sequence: TGCGCCAGCAGCCCCTCCATTCCCCCGAGCGGGTCCACTAATGAAAAACTGTTTTTT. It encodes CASSPSIPPSGSTNEKLFF.